One and the same sample provided the 5 T cell receptor beta chains below, sequenced in a study of CD8 T cells in Susac syndrome. The authors reverse transcribed roughly 0.5 to 1 ug RNA with random hexamers. Via MiXCR, TCRdb re-called the immunoSEQ multiplex PCR reads, giving one row per CDR3 protein. The sample carries 160,000 or so distinct CDR3 sequences, 85% to 95% recorded once. Sequences were obtained from CD8+ T cells from PBMCs. The source of these receptors is a human donor with multiple sclerosis.

The V call is TRBV28, the J call TRBJ2-1, with D possibly TRBD2 on 5 matching bases. CDR3 length: 15 amino acids. Deletions cut 3 bases from V and 0 bases from J, with 9 bases between. The germline V gene encodes CDR1 MDHEN and CDR2 SYDVKM. CDR3 sequence reads: CASSLAGDSYNEQFF. The CDR3 nucleotides are TGTGCCAGCAGTTTGGCCGGGGACTCCTACAATGAGCAGTTCTTC.

V usage is TRBV29-1 and J usage is TRBJ2-1; D uncertain. The CDR3 runs to 14 residues. The V and J ends lost 5 bases and 3 bases respectively, with 14 bases between them. Germline CDR1 SQVTM, CDR2 ANQGSEA. The CDR3 nucleotides read TGCAGCGTTTGTAATGGCCCCGACTACAATGAGCAGTTCTTC. This gives the protein CSVCNGPDYNEQFF.

The J gene is TRBJ1-1, the V gene TRBV7-8; no clear D gene. Trimming removed 4 bases at V and 3 bases at J, with 15 bases between. In germline, CDR1 is SGHVS, CDR2 FQNEAQ. This CDR3 spans 15 amino acids. The CDR3 coding sequence is TGTGCCAGCAGCTCGAGAGGCGATATAGACACTGAAGCTTTCTTT. Protein sequence: CASSSRGDIDTEAFF.

The rearrangement joins TRBV3-1 to TRBJ2-3; D is unclear. V was trimmed by 5 bases and J by 3 bases, leaving 18 bases between them. From germline, CDR1 is LGHDT and CDR2 YNNKEL (reference sequence). CDR3 length: 16 residues. In nucleotides, the CDR3 is TGTGCCAGCAGCTCCCAATGGTCCCTAGGGACAGATACGCAGTATTTT. This encodes CASSSQWSLGTDTQYF.

V gene TRBV4-1 combines with J gene TRBJ1-1; D gene uncertain. Germline V gene data show CDR1 as MGHRA and CDR2 as YSYEKL. CDR3 length equals 12 residues. V lost 1 base and J 7 bases, leaving 7 bases between the germline ends. DNA for the CDR3: TGCGCCAGCAGCCAAGTCGGATATGAAGCTTTCTTT. It encodes CASSQVGYEAFF.